The 20 T cell receptor beta chains below all came from one sample that was sequenced in a study of T-cell reconstitution after alpha-beta-depleted transplantation in children. A TCRbeta library incorporating unique molecular identifiers was prepared. One entry per CDR3 protein results from TCRdb running MiXCR on the PCR reads. The sample has over 90,000 distinct CDR3 sequences, approximately 8% seen once. The source was PBMCs, collected before TCRalphabeta/CD19-depleted stem cell transplant. The source of these receptors is a boy younger than 10 with acute lymphoblastic leukemia, due to receive a stem cell transplant.

The rearrangement uses TRBV28 and TRBJ2-4, with 12 bases fitting TRBD2. The germline V gene has CDR1 MDHEN and CDR2 SYDVKM. This CDR3 has 20 amino acids. Losses at the gene ends were 6 bases for V and 6 bases for J; bases not matched to a gene: 21. This chain's CDR3 is CASRNSPYLAGGRIRNIQYF. Here the CDR3 DNA reads TGTGCCAGCAGGAATAGCCCGTACCTAGCGGGGGGGCGGATTCGAAACATTCAGTACTTC.

This clonotype has a handful of counts. This rearrangement joins TRBV13 to TRBJ2-7; 10 bases line up with TRBD1. J lost 4 bases, V lost 3 bases, and 3 bases had no gene match. Germline V gives CDR1 PRHDT, CDR2 FYEKMQ (reference sequence). This CDR3 has 14 residues. DNA for the CDR3: TGTGCCAGCAGCTTCGGACAGGGGGTTTACGAGCAGTACTTC. As protein: CASSFGQGVYEQYF.

The chain employs TRBV6-5 and TRBJ2-7; the D gene could be TRBD1 or TRBD2 (5 bases each). V lost 0 bases and J 5 bases, leaving 8 bases between the germline ends. The CDR3 runs 13 residues. Germline V gives CDR1 MNHEY, CDR2 SVGAGI. CDR3 coding DNA: TGTGCCAGCAGTTACTCAGGGGACGACGAGCAGTACTTC. This codes for CASSYSGDDEQYF.

The CDR3 region has the DNA TGTGCCAGCAGTGAAGGGGCGCGGGGCCCCGGGGAGCTGTTTTTT. This gives the protein CASSEGARGPGELFF. The chain links TRBV6-1 to TRBJ2-2; TRBD2 is a possible D gene (6 bases). The CDR3 runs 15 residues. The V and J ends lost 1 base and 6 bases respectively, with 12 bases between them. Germline assignment: CDR1 MNHNS and CDR2 SASEGT.

A few counts support this clonotype. The CDR3 region is CASSDRLAGHQETQYF. CDR3 in DNA: TGTGCCAGCAGCGACCGACTAGCGGGACACCAAGAGACCCAGTACTTC. The J gene is TRBJ2-5, the V gene TRBV7-9; TRBD2 matches at 11 bases. The trim removed 5 bases at V and 0 bases at J, leaving 5 bases unmatched. In germline, CDR1 is SEHNR, CDR2 FQNEAQ (reference sequence). This CDR3 comprises 16 residues.

V is TRBV4-1 and J is TRBJ1-1; D possibly corresponds to TRBD1 (5 bases). The V and J ends lost 5 bases and 5 bases respectively, with 21 bases between them. The CDR3 contains 16 residues. The germline V gene has CDR1 MGHRA and CDR2 YSYEKL. Written as DNA, the CDR3 is TGCGCCAGCAGCTACCTGGTAACAGGATCTGCAACTGAAGCTTTCTTT. Amino acids: CASSYLVTGSATEAFF.

This clonotype showed up many times. The V gene is TRBV5-1, the J gene TRBJ1-6; TRBD1 agrees at 7 bases. The CDR3 extends over 14 amino acids. After removal of 5 bases from V and 5 bases from J, the junction contained 4 bases not matched to a gene. CDR1 and CDR2 (germline): SGHRS, YFSETQ. The CDR3 coding sequence is TGCGCCAGCAGAGGAGGGGGCGATAATTCACCCCTCCACTTT. Its protein is CASRGGGDNSPLHF. Complete variable domain (other parts from reference TRBV5-1 and TRBJ1-6): KAGVTQTPRYLIKTRGQQVTLSCSPISGHRSVSWYQQTPGQGLQFLFEYFSETQRNKGNFPGRFSGRQFSNSRSEMNVSTLELGDSALYLCASRGGGDNSPLHFGNGTRLTVT.

This clonotype was detected only a few times. The genes are TRBV7-2 and TRBJ1-1, with a weak D call TRBD1 (5 bases). The CDR3 has 14 amino acids. V was pared by 0 bases and J by 6 bases, with 11 bases between. The germline CDR1 and CDR2 sequences are SGHTA and FQGNSA. DNA for the CDR3: TGTGCCAGCAGCTTAGCGGCCCAGGGAGCTGAAGCTTTCTTT. This sequence encodes CASSLAAQGAEAFF.

This clonotype was counted at least ten times. The CDR3 spells CASRGWSGVGETQYF. The CDR3 DNA is TGTGCCAGCAGGGGATGGAGCGGGGTTGGAGAGACCCAGTACTTC. The gene calls are TRBV3-1 and TRBJ2-5; TRBD2 matches at 7 bases. CDR3 size: 15 residues. The V gene end was trimmed by 6 bases and the J gene end by 4 bases; junction bases not matched to a gene: 11. Germline loops: CDR1 LGHDT, CDR2 YNNKEL (reference sequence).

At least ten counts were recorded for this clonotype. The chain joins TRBV5-1 to TRBJ2-2, with TRBD1 matching 7 bases. This CDR3 is built from 14 residues. Germline-derived CDR1 and CDR2 are SGHRS and YFSETQ. Trimming took 2 bases from V and 4 from J; bases not matched to a gene: 2. The CDR3 region has the DNA TGCGCCAGCAGCTTACAGGGGAGCACCGGGGAGCTGTTTTTT. Translation: CASSLQGSTGELFF.

Remarks on this clonotype: Given a much more abundant clone one base away, this may be a read error. V and J are TRBV24-1 and TRBJ1-1; D might be TRBD1 (6 bases). Germline values: CDR1 KGHDR, CDR2 SFDVKD. The CDR3 spans 15 residues. The CDR3, as DNA: TGTGCCACCAGTGAGTCGGGACATGGGAACGCTGAAGCTTTCTTT. This translates into CATSESGHGNAEAFF.

This clonotype was counted a few times. The rearrangement links TRBV2 to TRBJ1-5, with no clear D. Germline CDR1 and CDR2: SNHLY and FYNNEI. The V and J ends lost 2 bases and 2 bases respectively, with 4 bases between them. The CDR3 totals 13 residues. CDR3 amino acids: CASSENGNQPQHF. As DNA, the CDR3 is TGTGCCAGCAGTGAAAATGGCAATCAGCCCCAGCATTTT.

The chain carries TRBV28 and TRBJ1-1, with 9 bases matching TRBD1. V trimming: 4 bases; J trimming: 5 bases; junction bases outside the gene matches: 8. The CDR3 sequence is 15 residues long. The germline V gene has CDR1 MDHEN and CDR2 SYDVKM. In DNA form, the CDR3 reads TGTGCCAGCAGTTCCATCGACAGGGGGAGAACTGAAGCTTTCTTT. Its translation is CASSSIDRGRTEAFF. The full variable domain, its missing parts supplied by reference TRBV28 and TRBJ1-1, is DVKVTQSSRYLVKRTGEKVFLECVQDMDHENMFWYRQDPGLGLRLIYFSYDVKMKEKGDIPEGYSVSREKKERFSLILESASTNQTSMYLCASSSIDRGRTEAFFGQGTRLTVV.

In its sample, this clonotype was seen a few times. The chain uses TRBV6-2 or TRBV6-3 and TRBJ2-7; D ambiguous. CDR3 size: 13 residues. Per germline, CDR1 MNHEY and CDR2 SVGEGT. With 2 bases removed from V and 0 bases from J, the gap between germline ends came to 5 bases. The CDR3 loop reads CASSYQTSYEQYF. As DNA, the CDR3 is TGTGCCAGCAGTTACCAAACCTCCTACGAGCAGTACTTC.

The genes are TRBV4-1 and TRBJ2-3, with 10 bases that match TRBD2. J was trimmed by 7 bases and V by 4 bases; bases with no gene match: 8. Germline lookup yields CDR1 MGHRA and CDR2 YSYEKL. The CDR3 length is 15 residues. CDR3 loop: CASSRIERGGNTQYF. The CDR3 DNA follows: TGCGCCAGCAGCCGGATAGAGCGGGGGGGCAATACGCAGTATTTT.

In its sample, this clonotype was seen a few times. The chain recombines TRBV9 with TRBJ1-2; 10 bases are shared with TRBD1. After removal of 2 bases from V and 8 bases from J, the junction contained 9 bases not matched to a gene. Per germline, CDR1 SGDLS and CDR2 YYNGEE. CDR3 length: 15 amino acids. The CDR3 coding sequence is TGTGCCAGCAGCGTGGGACAGGGGAAGTCAGGGGGCTACACCTTC. Its protein product is CASSVGQGKSGGYTF.

This clonotype appeared a few times. The chain joins TRBV5-6 to TRBJ2-3; 7 nucleotides agree with TRBD2. Germline CDR1 reads SGHDT; CDR2 reads YYEEEE. This CDR3 comprises 17 residues. Trimming at V came to 2 bases and at J to 2 bases, leaving 11 bases not matched to a gene. As DNA, the CDR3 is TGTGCCAGCAGCTTCCTCCCGGGGGGACGACCCACAGATACGCAGTATTTT. Its protein is CASSFLPGGRPTDTQYF.

This chain links TRBV19 with TRBJ1-4, with D possibly TRBD1 on 5 matching bases. The CDR3 length is 16 residues. CDR1 is LNHDA and CDR2 is SQIVND in the germline V gene (reference sequence). Deletions cut 5 bases from V and 2 bases from J, with 15 bases between. The CDR3 region has the DNA TGTGCCAGTAGTCGGGGGGATAGGATCACTAATGAAAAACTGTTTTTT. This translates into CASSRGDRITNEKLFF.

This clonotype was counted many times. The chain joins TRBV5-1 to TRBJ1-1; 7 bases line up with TRBD1. The CDR3 contains 15 residues. The V segment lost 4 bases and the J segment 3 bases; nucleotides outside the gene matches: 9. Germline V gives CDR1 SGHRS, CDR2 YFSETQ. CDR3: CASSRRQGDYTEAFF. The CDR3 nucleotides are TGCGCCAGCAGCCGACGACAGGGAGATTACACTGAAGCTTTCTTT.

J is TRBJ1-2 and V is TRBV25-1; TRBD1 might be the D (5 bases). Germline V CDR1 and CDR2: MGHDK, SYGVNS. Trimming shortened V by 8 bases and J by 8 bases, and 18 bases separated the two germline ends. CDR3 length equals 13 residues. CDR3 coding DNA: TGTGCCAGCTCCCACCCGGGGGGGTCAGGCTACACCTTC. Translated: CASSHPGGSGYTF.